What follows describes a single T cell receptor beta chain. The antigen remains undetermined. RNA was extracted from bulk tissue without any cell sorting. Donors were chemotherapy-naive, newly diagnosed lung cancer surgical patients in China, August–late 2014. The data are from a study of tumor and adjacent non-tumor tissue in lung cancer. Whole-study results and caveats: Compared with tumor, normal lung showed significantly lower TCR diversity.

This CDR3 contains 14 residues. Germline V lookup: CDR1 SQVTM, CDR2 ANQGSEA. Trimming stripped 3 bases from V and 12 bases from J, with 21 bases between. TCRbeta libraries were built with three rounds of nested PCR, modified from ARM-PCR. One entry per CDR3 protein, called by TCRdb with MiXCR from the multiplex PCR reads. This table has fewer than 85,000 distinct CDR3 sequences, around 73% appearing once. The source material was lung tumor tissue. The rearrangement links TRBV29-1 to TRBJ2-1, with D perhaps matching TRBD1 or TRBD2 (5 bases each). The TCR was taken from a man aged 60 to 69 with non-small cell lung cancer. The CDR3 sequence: CSVDGDPSYNGQFF. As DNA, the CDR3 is TGCAGCGTTGACGGGGACCCCTCCTACAACGGGCAGTTCTTC.